The entry below gives a single T cell receptor beta chain sequence along with its context. No antigen is known for it. TCRdb keeps only in-frame clones here, not all; method: immunoSEQ multiplex PCR. The repertoire holds about 250,000 clones, with about 89% as singletons. Noted treatment: roughly 19 received Ad26.COV2.S at low or high dose, single or two shots; about 5 received placebo; per-sample allocation not given. The samples date from day 63 after the first vaccine or placebo injection. These data belong to a study of Ad26.COV2.S vaccination and SARS-CoV-2 variants. Study in general: It was the COV1001 Ad26.COV2.S trial arm that included the donor. Dosing was one shot or two shots 56 days apart.

This CDR3 region has 13 residues. V lost 6 bases and J 4 bases, leaving 12 bases between the germline ends. Germline loops: CDR1 KGHSH, CDR2 LQKENI. Study-level results: Substantial breadth was reported for post-vaccination spike-specific CD8+ and CD4+ T cells. Higher spike-specific TCR breadth was found in vaccine recipients than in placebo recipients.

The receptor was derived from a person aged 18-65 years who received the Ad26.COV2.S COVID-19 vaccine or a placebo. The sample in question was peripheral blood, obtained in a trial of Ad26.COV2.S vaccine versus placebo. J is TRBJ2-5 and V is TRBV18, with D possibly being TRBD1 or TRBD2 (5 bases each). For the CDR3, the DNA is TGTGCCAGCTCCCAATGGGACGGAGAGACCCAGTACTTC. Residues: CASSQWDGETQYF.